This T cell receptor beta chain is drawn from a study of blood T cells in healthy people across ages. General observations from the study: It was held that diversity estimates obtained from one million T cells represented underestimates.

A remark on this clonotype: Its antigen is unknown.

Healthy Russian Caucasian donors spanned ages about 6 to 100 years. The CDR3 has 13 amino acids. Germline CDR1 is MNHEY and CDR2 is SMNVEV (reference sequence). V lost 0 bases, J lost 5 bases, and 5 bases lay in between. Then a second PCR, running about 6 to 12 cycles, was carried out with a sample-barcoded 5' primer and a J-beta primer mix. In TCRdb, the 5' RACE reads were re-called with MiXCR into one record per CDR3 protein. This sample has fewer than 2 million distinct CDR3 sequences, with roughly two fifths found just once. The clonotype originates from a human donor in good health. Specimen: blood. The gene calls are TRBV27 and TRBJ2-1; no definite D call. The chain's CDR3 is CASSLSPDNEQFF. The CDR3 DNA reads TGTGCCAGCAGTTTATCGCCCGACAATGAGCAGTTCTTC.